This entry lists 14 T cell receptor beta chains sequenced from one sample in a study of blood T cells in healthy people across ages. Combining a sample-barcoded 5' primer with a J-beta primer mix, a second PCR ran for about 6 to 12 cycles. TCRdb re-called the 5' RACE reads with MiXCR, one entry per CDR3 protein. The data hold about 1 million distinct CDR3 sequences, with under 30% observed a single time. The same sample was also used in a study of T cells of mothers and their children.

The sample was blood. These receptors were obtained from a girl aged 2 to 10 in good health.

The chain couples TRBV20-1 to TRBJ2-7, with 7 nucleotides matching TRBD1. Germline-derived CDR1 and CDR2 are DFQATT and SNEGSKA (reference sequence). CDR3 length: 13 amino acids. Unmatched junction bases numbered 1, after V lost 2 bases and J lost 0 bases. The CDR3 region is CSARRGPSYEQYF. DNA of the CDR3: TGCAGTGCTAGAAGGGGGCCCTCCTACGAGCAGTACTTC.

This clonotype was seen a handful of times. The rearrangement uses TRBV28 and TRBJ2-5; D not certain. Trimming took 4 bases from V and 5 from J, leaving 8 bases between them. Germline V CDR1 and CDR2: MDHEN, SYDVKM. This CDR3 has 12 residues. Here the CDR3 reads CASSSVSETQYF. For the CDR3, the DNA is TGTGCCAGCAGTTCAGTTTCGGAGACCCAGTACTTC.

This clonotype was seen a few times. The chain uses TRBV11-2 and TRBJ2-7; D not certain. The V gene lost 5 bases and the J gene lost 4 bases, with 15 bases spanning the gap. CDR1 and CDR2 (germline): SGHAT, FQNNGV. The CDR3 is 14 residues long. Here the CDR3 reads CASSRSWGPYEQYF. Written as DNA, the CDR3 is TGTGCCAGCAGCCGATCTTGGGGTCCGTACGAGCAGTACTTC.

V is TRBV5-1 and J is TRBJ2-5, with D uncertain. Germline V gene lookup returns CDR1 SGHRS and CDR2 YFSETQ. V lost 0 bases and J lost 3, with 12 bases in between. This CDR3 is built from 15 residues. The CDR3 is CASSLEWARKETQYF. The CDR3 DNA is TGCGCCAGCAGCTTGGAGTGGGCTAGAAAAGAGACCCAGTACTTC. Based on the CDR3 plus reference TRBV5-1 and TRBJ2-5, the full variable domain is KAGVTQTPRYLIKTRGQQVTLSCSPISGHRSVSWYQQTPGQGLQFLFEYFSETQRNKGNFPGRFSGRQFSNSRSEMNVSTLELGDSALYLCASSLEWARKETQYFGPGTRLLVL.

This chain links TRBV20-1 with TRBJ1-4; a possible D gene is TRBD1 (6 bases). V gave up 3 bases and J gave up 8 bases, with 16 bases separating them. This CDR3 spans 14 amino acids. Germline V lookup: CDR1 DFQATT, CDR2 SNEGSKA (reference sequence). Written as DNA, the CDR3 is TGCAGTGCTAGGACCCCATGGCAGGGGGAAAAACTGTTTTTT. This gives the protein CSARTPWQGEKLFF.

This clonotype came up a few times. The rearrangement uses TRBV12-3 or TRBV12-4 and TRBJ1-1; D ambiguous. V was trimmed by 3 bases and J by 9 bases, leaving 8 bases between them. The CDR3 is 11 residues long. CDR3 bases: TGTGCCAGCAGTTTTCTGGGGAAAGCTTTCTTT. It translates to CASSFLGKAFF.

Written as DNA, the CDR3 is TGTGCCAGCAGGAAGGGAGGGAGACATCAGCCCCAGCATTTT. Amino acid sequence: CASRKGGRHQPQHF. This sequence joins TRBV7-6 and TRBJ1-5, with D hard to call. Germline CDR1 reads SGHVS; CDR2 reads FNYEAQ. This CDR3 contains 14 residues. V lost 6 bases to trimming and J lost 5 bases, with 14 bases between them. The full variable domain, completed using reference TRBV7-6 and TRBJ1-5, is GAGVSQSPRYKVTKRGQDVALRCDPISGHVSLYWYRQALGQGPEFLTYFNYEAQQDKSGLPNDRFSAERPEGSISTLTIQRTEQRDSAMYRCASRKGGRHQPQHFGDGTRLSIL.

V gene TRBV2 combines with J gene TRBJ1-5; TRBD1 matches at 8 bases. Germline V CDR1 and CDR2: SNHLY, FYNNEI. After removal of 7 bases from V and 4 bases from J, the junction contained 9 bases not matched to a gene. CDR3 size: 15 residues. The CDR3 here is CASNRAGGVNQPQHF. DNA for the CDR3: TGTGCCAGCAATCGTGCAGGGGGCGTGAATCAGCCCCAGCATTTT.

The rearrangement links TRBV12-3 or TRBV12-4 to TRBJ1-2; D unresolved. The CDR3 is 14 residues long. V lost 6 bases and J lost 5, with 16 bases in between. DNA for the CDR3: TGTGCCAGCAGCCCCGCCGGGTCTGGGTATGGCTACACCTTC. Its translation: CASSPAGSGYGYTF.

Remarks on this clonotype: Compared with germline, one end of the junction differs, possibly owing to a read error. The chain recombines TRBV6-1 with TRBJ1-3; D might be TRBD1 (5 bases). Germline CDR1 MNHNS, CDR2 SASEGT. The CDR3 length is 15 residues. DNA of the CDR3: TGTGCCAGCAGTGATAGCCAGGGTCCTGGAGACACCATATATTTT. Translating it yields CASSDSQGPGDTIYF.

This clonotype has more than one count but fewer than ten. V and J are TRBV11-2 and TRBJ2-1; perhaps D is TRBD1 or TRBD2 (5 bases each). Trimming removed 0 bases at V and 8 bases at J, with 11 bases between. The CDR3 spans 14 residues. Germline assignment: CDR1 SGHAT and CDR2 FQNNGV. This chain's CDR3 is CASSLDRRGDEQFF. The CDR3 nucleotides read TGTGCCAGCAGCTTAGATCGTAGAGGGGATGAGCAGTTCTTC.

Here the CDR3 DNA reads TGCGCCAGCAGCCAAGGACCCCTTCGAGGACAGGGGGCTCAAGGCTACACCTTC. This encodes CASSQGPLRGQGAQGYTF. This chain joins TRBV4-1 and TRBJ1-2; 11 bases match TRBD1. The J segment lost 8 bases and the V segment lost 1 base, leaving 15 bases of the junction unmatched. The CDR3 contains 18 residues. The V gene's germline CDR1 is MGHRA and CDR2 YSYEKL.

Only a few counts were recorded for this clonotype. The J gene is TRBJ2-3, the V gene TRBV27; weak D call: TRBD2 (6 bases). Germline V gene lookup returns CDR1 MNHEY and CDR2 SMNVEV (reference sequence). This CDR3 has 14 amino acids. Deletions cut 4 bases from V and 6 bases from J, with 14 bases between. This CDR3 reads CASSSEGLTDTQYF. In nucleotides, the CDR3 is TGTGCCAGCAGTTCCGAAGGACTAACCGATACGCAGTATTTT.

This clonotype was detected only a few times. The J gene is TRBJ2-1, the V gene TRBV2, with TRBD1 matching 10 bases. CDR3 length: 15 amino acids. Germline assignment: CDR1 SNHLY and CDR2 FYNNEI. Trimming removed 10 bases from V and 5 bases from J; junction bases left unmatched: 11. CDR3 amino acids: CAILTGQGVHNEQFF. The CDR3 nucleotides are TGTGCCATCTTAACCGGACAGGGGGTCCACAATGAGCAGTTCTTC.